The entry below describes one T cell receptor (beta chain). Assay: immunoSEQ multiplex PCR; the TCRdb copy retains only in-frame clones and omits some. The table shows 150,000 to 200,000 clones, with 75% to 95% occurring only once. J lost 0 bases, V lost 4 bases, and 8 bases had no gene match. This CDR3 is built from 17 residues. Germline loops: CDR1 MRHNA, CDR2 SNTAGT. This sample was included in a study of control samples from healthy donors and cancer patients. The rearrangement joins TRBV6-4 to TRBJ2-1, with TRBD2 identical over 8 bases. The sequenced sample was blood. The sequence derives from a woman aged 30 to 39 in good health. Here the CDR3 reads CASSVWAGGGSYNEQFF. DNA for the CDR3: TGTGCCAGCAGTGTTTGGGCCGGGGGGGGCTCCTACAATGAGCAGTTCTTC.